The 19 T cell receptor beta chains in this list originate from one sample, sequenced in a study of preoperative IRX-2 immunotherapy in early breast cancer (dated by TCRdb to the late 2010s). The library was generated by the immunoSEQ multiplex PCR assay. This is the immuneACCESS table as TCRdb keeps it, with only in-frame sequences that have V and J called. A part of the clones is gone; compared with another copy, unresolved V genes explain less than half, and the rest is unexplained. This sample lists under 4,500 clones; 71% were detected once. Clones ranked in the top ten supply less than 9% of the sample. The treatment or condition label here, explained by the study, means: preoperative locoregional IRX-2 cytokine immunotherapy. Specimen: tumor tissue, collected after IRX-2 immunotherapy. All receptors derive from a human donor with breast cancer.

This rearrangement joins TRBV28 to TRBJ1-4, with no clear D. V lost 2 bases and J 4 bases, leaving 8 bases between the germline ends. The CDR3 runs 14 residues. Germline values: CDR1 MDHEN, CDR2 SYDVKM. In DNA form, the CDR3 reads TGTGCCAGCAGTTTAATCCAGGTTAATGAAAAACTGTTTTTT. This encodes CASSLIQVNEKLFF.

The chain is built from TRBV19 and TRBJ2-3; possible D gene TRBD2, 6 bases. This CDR3 is built from 17 residues. CDR1 and CDR2 from the germline V gene are LNHDA and SQIVND (reference sequence). Trimming left V 1 base short and J 0 bases short, with 14 bases between. CDR3 sequence (DNA): TGTGCCAGTAGTATAGGTCGTGATAGCGGTAGCACAGATACGCAGTATTTT. It codes for CASSIGRDSGSTDTQYF.

This chain links TRBV19 with TRBJ2-7; maybe TRBD1 (5 bases). The germline V and J ends were trimmed by 2 bases and 4 bases, with 15 bases remaining between them. Germline V lookup: CDR1 LNHDA, CDR2 SQIVND (reference sequence). CDR3 length equals 15 residues. CDR3 bases: TGTGCCAGTAGTATATTTAAGGGGTCCTCTTACGAGCAGTACTTC. As protein: CASSIFKGSSYEQYF.

About this clone itself: An end of the junction differs from the germline gene, which may be a read error. V and J are TRBV6-1 and TRBJ1-2, with a tentative D call TRBD1 (6 bases). Per germline, CDR1 MNHNS and CDR2 SASEGT. The CDR3 loop spans 13 amino acids. The CDR3 DNA sequence: TGTGCCATCAGTGAAGGCAGGGGCAATGGCTACACCTTC. The encoded protein is CAISEGRGNGYTF.

This clone was seen only once. J is TRBJ2-2 and V is TRBV12-5, with D possibly TRBD1 on 5 matching bases. The CDR3 contains 16 residues. CDR1 and CDR2 (germline): LGHNT, FRNRAP. The CDR3 sequence is CATLPPKQVNTGELFF. CDR3 nucleotides: TGTGCCACCCTCCCCCCTAAACAGGTGAACACCGGGGAGCTGTTTTTT.

The gene calls are TRBV6-1 and TRBJ2-4; 9 bases line up with TRBD1. V dropped 1 base and J dropped 3; count of bases not matched to a gene: 1. There are 15 residues in the CDR3. CDR1 is MNHNS, CDR2 SASEGT, per germline. DNA of the CDR3: TGTGCCAGCAGTGAAGGGACAGGGGACAAAAACATTCAGTACTTC. This encodes CASSEGTGDKNIQYF.

This rearrangement joins TRBV5-1 to TRBJ1-1; 9 bases are shared with TRBD1. CDR1 is SGHRS, CDR2 YFSETQ, per germline. The CDR3 spans 14 residues. The J segment lost 4 bases and the V segment lost 2 bases, leaving 3 bases of the junction unmatched. The CDR3 is CASSLKTGGTEAFF. In DNA, the CDR3 is TGCGCCAGCAGCTTAAAGACAGGGGGCACTGAAGCTTTCTTT.

This clone has just a few counts. This sequence joins TRBV11-3 and TRBJ2-4; no firm D call. Germline V gene lookup returns CDR1 SGHNT and CDR2 YENEEA. Trimming stripped 1 base from V and 4 bases from J, with 8 bases between. The CDR3 covers 14 residues. The CDR3 nucleotides read TGTGCCAGCAGCTTAGTTGGCAGGAAAAACATTCAGTACTTC. Its translation is CASSLVGRKNIQYF.

J is TRBJ1-6 and V is TRBV14; the match to TRBD1 covers 11 bases. V was pared by 4 bases and J by 8 bases, with 1 base of the junction left unmatched. CDR1 and CDR2 from the germline V gene are SGHDN and FVKESK. CDR3 length: 14 residues. CDR3 in amino acids: CASSRDRGYSPLHF. For the CDR3, the DNA is TGTGCCAGCAGCCGGGACAGGGGGTATTCACCCCTCCACTTT.

The genes are TRBV6-8 and TRBJ2-1; 10 bases are a match to TRBD2. CDR1 and CDR2 from the germline V gene are MNHGY and SAAAGT. The V segment lost 6 bases and the J segment 4 bases; nucleotides outside the gene matches: 6. The CDR3 extends over 15 amino acids. CDR3 nucleotides: TGTGCCAGCAGACAAGCGGGGGGGCTGTACAATGAGCAGTTCTTC. Amino acids: CASRQAGGLYNEQFF.

This sequence joins TRBV15 and TRBJ2-3; D call uncertain. CDR3 length equals 14 residues. CDR1 is LNHNV and CDR2 is YYDKDF in the germline V gene (reference sequence). Deletions cut 0 bases from V and 6 bases from J, with 10 bases between. CDR3 in amino acids: CATSRDFTTDTQYF. The CDR3 coding sequence is TGTGCCACCAGCAGAGATTTCACTACGGATACGCAGTATTTT.

This clone has only a few counts. The rearrangement joins TRBV19 to TRBJ1-2; D might be TRBD1 (6 bases). V was pared by 6 bases and J by 3 bases, with 23 bases between. The CDR3 consists of 17 residues. Germline loops: CDR1 LNHDA, CDR2 SQIVND (reference sequence). CDR3 in DNA: TGTGCCAGTAGGAATCGTCTTTGGGGGGCCTCCGACTATGGCTACACCTTC. It yields the protein CASRNRLWGASDYGYTF.

The CDR3 DNA follows: TGTGCCAGCTCACCCGACGAGGGAGCCATATATTTT. As protein: CASSPDEGAIYF. The chain is built from TRBV18 and TRBJ1-3; unclear D gene. Trimming shortened V by 3 bases and J by 11 bases, and 11 bases separated the two germline ends. CDR1 and CDR2 from the germline V gene are KGHSH and LQKENI. This CDR3 is built from 12 residues.

This chain joins TRBV18 and TRBJ2-2, with a weak D call TRBD1 (6 bases). Germline V gene sequence: CDR1 KGHSH, CDR2 LQKENI. V shed 4 bases and J shed 7 bases, with 16 bases lying between them. This CDR3 spans 15 amino acids. CDR3 coding DNA: TGTGCCAGCTCACGCGCCGGGACAACTAACGGGGAGCTGTTTTTT. Protein product: CASSRAGTTNGELFF.

The chain joins TRBV10-3 to TRBJ2-2, with no clear D. Germline loops: CDR1 ENHRY, CDR2 SYGVKD. The CDR3 length is 12 residues. The V gene lost 0 bases and the J gene lost 6 bases, with 2 bases spanning the gap. The CDR3 sequence is CAISESAGELFF. The CDR3 DNA reads TGTGCCATCAGTGAGTCAGCCGGGGAGCTGTTTTTT.

The chain uses TRBV29-1 and TRBJ1-5; D unresolved. Trimming cost V 4 bases and J 6 bases, with 13 bases left between them. CDR1 is SQVTM, CDR2 ANQGSEA, per germline. This CDR3 comprises 13 residues. CDR3 amino acids: CSVVYQESQPQHF. CDR3 DNA sequence: TGCAGCGTTGTTTACCAGGAGAGTCAGCCCCAGCATTTT.

By share, this clone counts as large (0.1 to 1%). The chain links TRBV11-3 to TRBJ2-2, with D uncertain. The germline gives CDR1 SGHNT, CDR2 YENEEA. The V gene lost 5 bases and the J gene lost 0 bases, with 13 bases spanning the gap. This CDR3 has 16 amino acids. The CDR3 region has the DNA TGTGCCAGCAGCCAAGTAGACCTCTCGAACACCGGGGAGCTGTTTTTT. It encodes CASSQVDLSNTGELFF.

This clone was seen a handful of times. The V call is TRBV11-3, the J call TRBJ2-2; D is perhaps TRBD2 (5 bases). Germline CDR1 SGHNT, CDR2 YENEEA. With 1 base removed from V and 6 bases from J, the gap between germline ends came to 12 bases. The CDR3 spans 15 residues. DNA for the CDR3: TGTGCCAGCAGCTTAGGAGGGTTCATGCCCGGGGAGCTGTTTTTT. Protein sequence: CASSLGGFMPGELFF.

The DNA for the CDR3 is TGTGCCAGCAGCTTGAGAGCGGGGGGTTACCAAGAGACCCAGTACTTC. Translated: CASSLRAGGYQETQYF. This chain uses TRBV11-3 with TRBJ2-5; 9 nucleotides agree with TRBD2. The trim removed 3 bases at V and 0 bases at J, leaving 5 bases unmatched. The CDR3 is made up of 16 amino acids. Germline lookup yields CDR1 SGHNT and CDR2 YENEEA.